This TCR beta chain appears in the sequencing data of a study of T-cell reconstitution after alpha-beta-depleted transplantation in children. General study points: In some patients, recipient T cells and intrathymic progenitors surviving conditioning explained high day-60 diversity.

Turning to this clonotype: Its specificity is not known.

The V and J ends lost 3 bases and 2 bases, in that order; junction bases with no gene match: 6. This CDR3 comprises 14 residues. The V gene's germline CDR1 is GTSNPN and CDR2 SVGIG (reference sequence). As it was prepared, the TCRbeta library received unique molecular identifiers. TCRdb ran MiXCR on the PCR reads and lists one entry per CDR3 protein. Among fewer than 550,000 distinct CDR3 sequences, around 10% were seen once, and the ten largest hold 14%. The chain carries TRBV30 and TRBJ2-7, with 8 bases lining up with TRBD1. The specimen was PBMCs, mostly from graft donor cells, collected 180 days after TCRalphabeta/CD19-depleted stem cell transplant. This clonotype originated in a female patient aged 2-9 years who had a stem cell transplant for aplastic anemia, so the T cells may come from the graft donor. This CDR3 reads CAWSLARGPYEQYF. The DNA for the CDR3 is TGTGCCTGGAGCCTAGCCAGGGGGCCCTACGAGCAGTACTTC.